Each of the 21 T cell receptor beta chains below was sequenced from the same sample in a study of Tregs in tolerant kidney transplant recipients (dated 2019 in TCRdb). Read against the paper, the sample's time point label means: blood sample drawn before combined kidney and bone marrow transplant. The library was made by the immunoSEQ multiplex PCR assay. TCRdb obtained this table from immuneACCESS and retained in-frame rearrangements with V and J assigned. These tables miss some clones; where compared with another copy, unresolved V genes account for less than half of the shortfall, and the remainder is unexplained. This sample's table contains 50,000 or so clones. The top ten hold about 0.83% of the sample. The source material was CD4+ T cells from blood, sampled before the transplant. The origin of the receptors is a human donor who received a combined kidney and bone marrow transplant.

As regards this clone: The read gets to within 3 residues of the CDR3 end, and the germline J gene fills in the rest. V is TRBV13 and J is TRBJ2-4; the match to TRBD2 covers 7 bases. Germline V gives CDR1 PRHDT, CDR2 FYEKMQ (reference sequence). There are 15 residues in the CDR3. J lost 6 bases, V lost 8 bases, and 13 bases had no gene match. The CDR3 loop is CASHRSPLAANIQYF. CDR3 DNA (partial): TGTGCCAGCCACAGGAGCCCCCTAGCGGCAAACATT.

As to this clone: Sequencing ends 3 residues short of the CDR3 end; the germline J gene provides the rest. J is TRBJ1-2 and V is TRBV30; a possible D gene is TRBD1 (5 bases). The CDR3 loop spans 12 amino acids. The V end was cut by 1 base, the J end by 4 bases, with 7 bases between. Germline values: CDR1 GTSNPN, CDR2 SVGIG (reference sequence). Incomplete CDR3 DNA: TGTGCCTGGAGTGGGGGCTTCTATGGC. Its protein product is CAWSGGFYG. The entire CDR3 sequence reads CAWSGGFYGYTF.

On this clone: From the germline J gene comes the end of the CDR3, since the read stops 3 residues before it. The chain joins TRBV20-1 to TRBJ2-2; D is uncertain. This CDR3 has 16 residues. The germline gives CDR1 DFQATT, CDR2 SNEGSKA (reference sequence). V was clipped by 1 base and J by 1 base, with 13 bases between them. Partial CDR3 DNA: TGCAGTGCTAGAGTAGTCTCCACCAAGAACACCGGGGAG. Amino acid sequence: CSARVVSTKNTGE. The complete CDR3 sequence is CSARVVSTKNTGELFF.

Details on this clone: The CDR3 extends 3 residues past the end of the read, so its final part is completed from the germline J gene. The gene calls are TRBV19 and TRBJ1-1, with D uncertain. V was trimmed by 1 base and J by 2 bases, leaving 11 bases between them. The CDR3 runs 15 residues. Looked up from germline, CDR1 is LNHDA and CDR2 is SQIVND (reference sequence). The sequenced CDR3 bases are TGTGCCAGTAGTATAGGTGAAAGACTCAACACTGAA. It codes for CASSIGERLNTE. The whole CDR3 region reads CASSIGERLNTEAFF.

CDR3 sequence: CASSPYRGLGETQYF. The sequenced CDR3 bases are TGTGCCAGTAGTCCCTACAGGGGACTGGGGGAGACC. This chain joins TRBV19 and TRBJ2-5, with D possibly matching TRBD1 (7 bases). Read coverage stops 3 residues before the CDR3 terminus; the germline J gene supplies the remainder. Germline V gene data show CDR1 as LNHDA and CDR2 as SQIVND (reference sequence). Trimming removed 5 bases at V and 5 bases at J, with 18 bases between. The CDR3 sequence is 15 residues long. Drawing the rest from reference TRBV19 and TRBJ2-5, the complete variable domain is DGGITQSPKYLFRKEGQNVTLSCEQNLNHDAMYWYRQDPGQGLRLIYYSQIVNDFQKGDIAEGYSVSREKKESFPLTVTSAQKNPTAFYLCASSPYRGLGETQYFGPGTRLLVL.

Details on this clone: The missing CDR3 end, 3 residues past where the read stops, is filled in from the germline J gene. V usage is TRBV20-1 and J usage is TRBJ1-2; 7 positions match TRBD1. CDR3 length equals 15 residues. The J segment lost 2 bases and the V segment lost 6 bases, leaving 12 bases of the junction unmatched. Germline loops: CDR1 DFQATT, CDR2 SNEGSKA (reference sequence). The CDR3 here is CSALNRQGTNYGYTF. CDR3 bases read: TGCAGTGCCCTCAACCGACAGGGCACCAACTATGGC.

A note on this clone: The observed sequence ends 3 residues before the CDR3 terminus, with the missing tail filled in from the germline J gene. The genes are TRBV11-3 and TRBJ1-3; 8 nucleotides match TRBD1. The length of the CDR3 is 12 residues. Germline CDR1 and CDR2: SGHNT and YENEEA. CDR3 sequence: CASSFGQGPIYF. Partial CDR3 DNA: TGTGCCAGCAGCTTCGGACAGGGTCCC.

About this clone itself: Read data end 3 residues before the CDR3 end; the end is taken from the germline J gene. The chain couples TRBV7-6 to TRBJ2-1; 15 bases are shared with TRBD2. Trimming removed 5 bases from V and 6 bases from J; junction bases left unmatched: 8. CDR1 is SGHVS and CDR2 is FNYEAQ in the germline V gene. The length of the CDR3 is 17 residues. The chain's CDR3 is CASSLRTSGRAFNEQFF. The sequenced CDR3 bases are TGTGCCAGCAGCCTACGGACTAGCGGGAGGGCCTTCAATGAG. The entire variable domain, with the rest obtained from reference TRBV7-6 and TRBJ2-1, is as follows: GAGVSQSPRYKVTKRGQDVALRCDPISGHVSLYWYRQALGQGPEFLTYFNYEAQQDKSGLPNDRFSAERPEGSISTLTIQRTEQRDSAMYRCASSLRTSGRAFNEQFFGPGTRLTVL.

As for this clone: Sequencing ends 3 residues short of the CDR3 end; the germline J gene provides the rest. The chain uses TRBV30 and TRBJ1-6; 7 positions match TRBD1. The length of the CDR3 is 14 residues. With 4 bases clipped from V and 8 bases from J, the junction kept 8 bases outside the gene matches. Germline V gene sequence: CDR1 GTSNPN, CDR2 SVGIG (reference sequence). CDR3 bases read: TGTGCCTGGACTGGGGGACAGTACGATTCACCC. This sequence encodes CAWTGGQYDSP. The full CDR3 protein reads CAWTGGQYDSPLHF.

Details on this clone: The observed sequence ends 3 residues before the CDR3 terminus, with the missing tail filled in from the germline J gene. The chain employs TRBV7-9 and TRBJ1-6, with D uncertain. Trimming removed 2 bases from V and 6 bases from J, with 8 bases in between. Germline V lookup: CDR1 SEHNR, CDR2 FQNEAQ (reference sequence). The CDR3 loop spans 14 amino acids. The sequenced CDR3 bases are TGTGCCAGCAGCTTAAACAGTCCTAATTCACCC. Translation: CASSLNSPNSP. In full, the CDR3 reads CASSLNSPNSPLHF.

On this clone itself: The observed sequence ends 3 residues before the CDR3 terminus, with the missing tail filled in from the germline J gene. V gene TRBV20-1 combines with J gene TRBJ1-2, with unresolved D. The CDR3 is 9 amino acids. CDR1 DFQATT and CDR2 SNEGSKA come from the germline V gene (reference sequence). The sequenced part of the CDR3 DNA is TGCAGTGCATCACCGGGG. Amino acid sequence: CSASPG. The whole CDR3 sequence reads CSASPGYTF.

In the case of this clone: Read coverage stops 3 residues before the CDR3 terminus; the germline J gene supplies the remainder. The V gene is TRBV30, the J gene TRBJ2-4; 7 nucleotides line up with TRBD2. The CDR3 loop spans 13 amino acids. Germline V CDR1 and CDR2: GTSNPN, SVGIG (reference sequence). CDR3 amino acids: CAWSVRGDLGQYF. CDR3 DNA, as far as it was read: TGTGCCTGGAGTGTACGGGGGGATCTTGGT.

Concerning this clone: The read stops 3 residues short of the end of the CDR3; the missing end is completed from the germline J gene. The V call is TRBV18, the J call TRBJ2-5; 10 bases align to TRBD2. With V trimmed by 3 bases and J by 5 bases, 9 bases remained unmatched. Germline assignment: CDR1 KGHSH and CDR2 LQKENI. CDR3 length: 16 residues. CDR3 amino acids: CASSPSLSGRRETQYF. CDR3 DNA, as far as it was read: TGTGCCAGCTCACCCTCTCTTAGCGGGAGGAGGGAGACC.

As to this clone: The read terminates 3 residues ahead of where the CDR3 ends, so the germline J gene completes it. The V gene is TRBV2, the J gene TRBJ1-2; 7 nucleotides agree with TRBD1. In germline, CDR1 is SNHLY, CDR2 FYNNEI. Trimming took 3 bases from V and 2 from J; bases not matched to a gene: 6. The CDR3 runs to 15 residues. CDR3 bases read: TGTGCCAGCAGTGACCTACGGGACAGAAACTATGGC. Encoded protein: CASSDLRDRNYG. In full, the CDR3 is CASSDLRDRNYGYTF.

Note on this clone: The read ends 3 residues early relative to the CDR3; the germline J gene fills the gap. The gene calls are TRBV19 and TRBJ1-2; D unclear. Trimming stripped 5 bases from V and 6 bases from J, with 13 bases between. Germline V gene data show CDR1 as LNHDA and CDR2 as SQIVND (reference sequence). The CDR3 is 13 residues long. Incomplete CDR3 DNA: TGTGCCAGTAGTTTCACGTACTCGGATGGC. Amino acid sequence: CASSFTYSDG. In full, the CDR3 reads CASSFTYSDGYTF. The whole variable domain, filled in from reference TRBV19 and TRBJ1-2, reads DGGITQSPKYLFRKEGQNVTLSCEQNLNHDAMYWYRQDPGQGLRLIYYSQIVNDFQKGDIAEGYSVSREKKESFPLTVTSAQKNPTAFYLCASSFTYSDGYTFGSGTRLTVV.

About this clone: The observed sequence ends 3 residues before the CDR3 terminus, with the missing tail filled in from the germline J gene. The V gene is TRBV5-1, the J gene TRBJ2-3; 14 bases align to TRBD2. CDR3 length: 16 amino acids. With V trimmed by 4 bases and J by 1 base, 2 bases remained unmatched. CDR1 is SGHRS, CDR2 YFSETQ, per germline. The part of the CDR3 DNA that was read is TGCGCCAGCAGCACGGGACTAGCGGGGGGCACAGATACG. This codes for CASSTGLAGGTDT. The complete CDR3 sequence is CASSTGLAGGTDTQYF.

With regard to this clone: The read halts 3 residues ahead of the CDR3 end, with the missing end drawn from the germline J gene. The rearrangement links TRBV19 to TRBJ2-2; D perhaps matches TRBD1 (6 bases). This CDR3 has 14 residues. Between the trimmed V and J ends, which lost 5 bases and 7 bases, there was a span of 14 bases. The germline gives CDR1 LNHDA, CDR2 SQIVND (reference sequence). The sequenced part of the CDR3 DNA is TGTGCCAGTAGTTACGTACAGGGTGTCGGGGAG. It translates to CASSYVQGVGE. The complete CDR3 sequence is CASSYVQGVGELFF.

A note on this clone: Read coverage stops 3 residues before the CDR3 terminus; the germline J gene supplies the remainder. The J gene is TRBJ1-2, the V gene TRBV7-8; TRBD1 matches 9 bases. The V and J ends lost 5 bases and 3 bases, in that order; junction bases with no gene match: 4. CDR3 length: 14 residues. Germline V lookup: CDR1 SGHVS, CDR2 FQNEAQ. The sequenced CDR3 bases are TGTGCCAGCAGCCCACGGGACAGGGACTATGGC. This codes for CASSPRDRDYG. In full, the CDR3 is CASSPRDRDYGYTF. The full variable domain, completed using reference TRBV7-8 and TRBJ1-2, is GAGVSQSPRYKVAKRGQDVALRCDPISGHVSLFWYQQALGQGPEFLTYFQNEAQLDKSGLPSDRFFAERPEGSVSTLKIQRTQQEDSAVYLCASSPRDRDYGYTFGSGTRLTVV.

CDR3 residues: CASSLAQAETQYF. Incomplete CDR3 DNA: TGTGCCAGCAGCTTAGCCCAGGCGGAGACC. This chain joins TRBV7-2 and TRBJ2-5; D is unclear. The read gets to within 3 residues of the CDR3 end, and the germline J gene fills in the rest. The germline V gene has CDR1 SGHTA and CDR2 FQGNSA. V gave up 0 bases and J gave up 5 bases, with 7 bases separating them. The length of the CDR3 is 13 residues.

In regard to this clone: The CDR3 end lies 3 residues beyond the end of the read and is filled in from the germline J gene. The chain is built from TRBV30 and TRBJ1-1; TRBD1 might be the D (5 bases). This CDR3 region has 12 residues. Germline lookup yields CDR1 GTSNPN and CDR2 SVGIG (reference sequence). The CDR3 bases that were read are TGTGCCTGGCGAAGGGGTGCTGGGGTA. It encodes CAWRRGAGV. The entire CDR3 sequence reads CAWRRGAGVAFF.

As concerns this clone: The CDR3 extends 3 residues past the end of the read, so its final part is completed from the germline J gene. The chain combines TRBV6-2 or TRBV6-3 with TRBJ1-4; 11 bases line up with TRBD1. V shed 6 bases and J 2 bases; nucleotides not matched to a gene: 5. The CDR3 is 16 amino acids. Germline V gene lookup returns CDR1 MNHEY and CDR2 SVGEGT. The part of the CDR3 DNA that was read is TGTGCCAGCAGGGGGGGACAGGGGGTGACTAATGAAAAA. Translated, it gives CASRGGQGVTNEK. The whole CDR3 region reads CASRGGQGVTNEKLFF.